The 2 T cell receptor beta chains listed next were all sequenced from one sample in a study of blood T cell repertoires in COVID-19. Profiled with immunoSEQ multiplex PCR; TCRdb holds only in-frame clones, not every one. The table shows fewer than 250,000 clones, with around 82% occurring only once. The source material was peripheral blood. The receptors derive from a woman in her seventies with acute or convalescent COVID-19.

This clone has at least ten counts. The V and J genes are TRBV7-2 and TRBJ1-2; 11 nucleotides match TRBD1. V was clipped by 5 bases and J by 8 bases; unmatched bases: 16. The CDR3 extends over 17 amino acids. Germline loops: CDR1 SGHTA, CDR2 FQGNSA. Written as DNA, the CDR3 is TGTGCCAGCAGCCCATTGTTACCGGGACAGGGGGTTTACGGCTACACCTTC. Protein sequence: CASSPLLPGQGVYGYTF.

The V call is TRBV29-1, the J call TRBJ1-2; TRBD1 aligns across 9 bases. Germline lookup yields CDR1 SQVTM and CDR2 ANQGSEA. Losses at the gene ends were 7 bases for V and 4 bases for J; bases not matched to a gene: 7. The length of the CDR3 is 13 residues. CDR3 region: CSDRDRDRYGYTF. In DNA form, the CDR3 reads TGCAGCGATCGGGACAGGGACCGCTATGGCTACACCTTC.